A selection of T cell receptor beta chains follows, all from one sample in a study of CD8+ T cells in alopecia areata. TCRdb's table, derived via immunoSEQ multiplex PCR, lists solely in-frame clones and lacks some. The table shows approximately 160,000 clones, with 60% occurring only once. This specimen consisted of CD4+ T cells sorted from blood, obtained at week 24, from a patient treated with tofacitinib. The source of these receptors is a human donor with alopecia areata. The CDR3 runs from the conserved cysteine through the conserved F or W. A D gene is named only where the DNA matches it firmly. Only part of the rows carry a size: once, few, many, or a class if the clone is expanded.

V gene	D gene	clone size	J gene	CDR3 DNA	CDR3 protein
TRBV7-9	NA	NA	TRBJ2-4	TGTGCCAGCAGCTCGCCGGGACGGGAGAACATTCAGTACTTC	CASSSPGRENIQYF
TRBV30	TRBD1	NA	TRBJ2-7	TGTGCCTGGACCAGGGATAGACAGGGGCGGACCTACGAGCAGTACTTC	CAWTRDRQGRTYEQYF
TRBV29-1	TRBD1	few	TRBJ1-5	TGCAGCGTTGGGCAGGGGGGTCAGCCCCAGCATTTT	CSVGQGGQPQHF
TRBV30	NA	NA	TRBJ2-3	TGTGCCTGGAGACGGGCGGGTCGGGCAGATACGCAGTATTTT	CAWRRAGRADTQYF
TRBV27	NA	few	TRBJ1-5	TGTGCCAGCGGATCCGGTAATCAGCCCCAGCATTTT	CASGSGNQPQHF
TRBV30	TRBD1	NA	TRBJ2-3	TGTGCCTGGAAGAAAAGGACAGGGGGTATTACAGATACGCAGTATTTT	CAWKKRTGGITDTQYF
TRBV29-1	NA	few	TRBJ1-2	TGCAGCGTTGCAGGGGCCAACTATGGCTACACCTTC	CSVAGANYGYTF
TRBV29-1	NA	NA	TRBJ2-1	TGCAGCTTACAAACACTCAGCTCCTACAATGAGCAGTTCTTC	CSLQTLSSYNEQFF
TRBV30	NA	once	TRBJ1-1	TGTGCCTGGGGACAGAGTAACACTGAAGCTTTCTTT	CAWGQSNTEAFF
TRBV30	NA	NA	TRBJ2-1	TGTGCCTGGAGTGTTGACTTCCAACCGGGCAATGAGCAGTTCTTC	CAWSVDFQPGNEQFF
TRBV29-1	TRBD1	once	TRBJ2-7	TGCAGCGTTGAAGCCGGGACAGGCCGATCGGGGCAGTACTTC	CSVEAGTGRSGQYF
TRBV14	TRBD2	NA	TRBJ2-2	TGTGCCAGCAGCCAAGTGCTAGCGGGCTACACCGGGGAGCTGTTTTTT	CASSQVLAGYTGELFF
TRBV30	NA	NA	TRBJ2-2	TGTGCCTGGAGTGAGCAGCACACCGGGGAGCTGTTTTTT	CAWSEQHTGELFF
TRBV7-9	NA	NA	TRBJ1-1	TGTGCTCGGCGGCAGAACACTGAAGCTTTCTTT	CARRQNTEAFF
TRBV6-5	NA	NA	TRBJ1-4	TGTGCCAGCAGTTACACCGGGACATCTAATGAAAAACTGTTTTTT	CASSYTGTSNEKLFF
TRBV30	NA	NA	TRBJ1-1	TGTGCCTGGAAGGGTGCAGGGAGAATGAACACTGAAGCTTTCTTT	CAWKGAGRMNTEAFF
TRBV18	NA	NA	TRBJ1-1	TGTGCCAGCTCTTCCGCCGGGCGGCAGGCGTACACTGAAGCTTTCTTT	CASSSAGRQAYTEAFF
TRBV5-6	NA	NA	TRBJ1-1	TGTGCCAGCAGCTTGGCCGAAGGTGAAGCTTTCTTT	CASSLAEGEAFF
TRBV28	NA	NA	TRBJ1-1	TGTGCCAGCATCTCAGGCCAGGGAGGGACTGAAGCTTTCTTT	CASISGQGGTEAFF
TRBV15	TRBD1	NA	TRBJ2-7	TGTGCCACCAGCAGAGGTGGACAGGAGACTACGGAGCAGTACTTC	CATSRGGQETTEQYF
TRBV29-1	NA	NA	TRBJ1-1	TGCAGCGTTGTTTTGCAGATGAACACTGAAGCTTTCTTT	CSVVLQMNTEAFF
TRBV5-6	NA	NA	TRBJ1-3	TGTGCCAGCAGCAAGGACATACTCTCTGGAAACACCATATATTTT	CASSKDILSGNTIYF
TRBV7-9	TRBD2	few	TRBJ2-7	TGTGCCAGCAGCTCCCAGACTAGCGGGGGGGCTTCGTACTTC	CASSSQTSGGASYF
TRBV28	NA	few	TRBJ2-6	TGTGCCAGCAGTTCCGGGGGCTCTGGGGCCAACGTCCTGACTTTC	CASSSGGSGANVLTF
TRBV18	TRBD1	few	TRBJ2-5	TGTGCCAGCTCACCACCATGGACCGGGACAGGGGAGGAGACCCAGTACTTC	CASSPPWTGTGEETQYF
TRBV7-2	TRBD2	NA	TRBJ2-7	TGTGCCAGCAGCTGGGCTAGCGGGGGGGTTTACGAGCAGTACTTC	CASSWASGGVYEQYF
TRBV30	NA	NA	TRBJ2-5	TGTGCCTGGAGTTACCCAACAGGGAGGGAGACCCAGTACTTC	CAWSYPTGRETQYF
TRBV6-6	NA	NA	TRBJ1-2	TGTGCGCCGGGGGGTGGCTACACCTTC	CAPGGGYTF
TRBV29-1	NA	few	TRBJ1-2	TGCAGCGTTGGGGGGCCCGGCTACACCTTC	CSVGGPGYTF
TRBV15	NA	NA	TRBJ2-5	TGTGCCACCAGCAGAGATTCTAGCTGGTCGGAGACCCAGTACTTC	CATSRDSSWSETQYF
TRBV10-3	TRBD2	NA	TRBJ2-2	TGTGCCATCAGGACTAGCGGAAACACCGGGGAGCTGTTTTTT	CAIRTSGNTGELFF
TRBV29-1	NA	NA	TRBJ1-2	TGCAGCGCCGGGGCCGGAAATTACTATGGCTACACCTTC	CSAGAGNYYGYTF
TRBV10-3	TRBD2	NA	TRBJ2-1	TGTGCCATCAGCCTAACTAGCGGGGGGGGCAATGAGCAGTTCTTC	CAISLTSGGGNEQFF
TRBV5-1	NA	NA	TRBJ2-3	TGCGCCAGCAGCTTGGAACACGGACCGCCCACAGATACGCAGTATTTT	CASSLEHGPPTDTQYF
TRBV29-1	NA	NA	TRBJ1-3	TGCAGCGTCTCACAGGGAATTGGAAACACCATATATTTT	CSVSQGIGNTIYF
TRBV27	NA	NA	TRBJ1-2	TGTGCCAGCAGTCTAAATACAGGGACCCTTGGCTACACCTTC	CASSLNTGTLGYTF
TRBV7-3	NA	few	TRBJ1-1	TGTGCCAGCAGCTTAGCCGGGTGGACTGAAGCTTTCTTT	CASSLAGWTEAFF
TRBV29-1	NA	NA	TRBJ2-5	TGCAGCGTTGATGGATCGGCGGGACAGGGACCTAGCGGGGCCCAGTACTTC	CSVDGSAGQGPSGAQYF
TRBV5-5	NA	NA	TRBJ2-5	TGTGCCAGCAGCTTTTCCGCAGGGACCCAAGAGACCCAGTACTTC	CASSFSAGTQETQYF
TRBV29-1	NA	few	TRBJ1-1	TGCAGCGTTGATAGGTTCACTGAAGCTTTCTTT	CSVDRFTEAFF
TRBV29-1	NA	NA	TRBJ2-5	TGCAGCGTTGGGGGCGAAGAGACCCAGTACTTC	CSVGGEETQYF
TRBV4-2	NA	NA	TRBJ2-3	TGTGCCAGCAGCCAAGACATCCCAGATACGCAGTATTTT	CASSQDIPDTQYF